This T cell receptor (beta chain) is from a study of T cells after posttransplantation cyclophosphamide. CDR3 length equals 15 residues. Germline V lookup: CDR1 SGHRS, CDR2 YFSETQ. V lost 2 bases and J 0 bases, leaving 9 bases between the germline ends. This related bone marrow graft donor gave peripheral blood on the day of marrow donation. Clones were read by immunoSEQ multiplex PCR, and TCRdb kept only the in-frame ones, dropping some. The sample yields some 13,000 clones, roughly four fifths seen once. This receptor was taken from a man between 50 and 59 years old in good health, CMV-negative, and a related stem cell transplant donor. This chain uses TRBV5-1 with TRBJ1-3; D is perhaps TRBD1 (6 bases). Sequenced: memory CD4+ T cells sorted from PBMCs. For the CDR3, the DNA is TGCGCCAGCAGCTTAGGGGGGGGCTCTGGAAACACCATATATTTT. This encodes CASSLGGGSGNTIYF.